The T cell receptor beta chain under discussion was sequenced for a study of blood T cell repertoires in COVID-19. About the research overall: From the United States, Italy and Spain came samples of acute and convalescent COVID-19. In each case, the material was cDNA or gDNA derived from T cells, B-cell-depleted T cells, or PBMCs.

Under the authors' procedure: Reference gene primers were amplified, and this amplification served to estimate nucleated cell counts. TCRdb's copy holds only in-frame clones and misses some; the assay was immunoSEQ multiplex PCR. V, J and clone size are those of that table, while D and trimming were read from the DNA. The sample has 80,000 to 100,000 clones; around 72% are singletons. CDR1 is LGHNA, CDR2 YNFKEQ, per germline. Trimming removed 0 bases from V and 2 bases from J, with 9 bases in between. The CDR3 spans 15 residues. This sequence joins TRBV4-2 and TRBJ2-3; tentatively, D is TRBD1 (5 bases). Material: peripheral blood. The origin of this receptor is a man aged 65-85 years with COVID-19, enrolled during active disease. The CDR3 loop is CASSQEDTFTDTQYF. The CDR3 DNA follows: TGTGCCAGCAGCCAAGAGGACACCTTCACAGATACGCAGTATTTT.